Following are 14 T cell receptor beta chains from one sample sequenced in a study of OX40 agonist ivuxolimab in advanced cancers. Assay: immunoSEQ multiplex PCR; the TCRdb copy retains only in-frame clones and omits some. In the table there are 55,000 to 65,000 clones, around 89% of which are singletons. The input for sequencing was CD4+ or CD8+ T cells sorted from blood, taken in a trial of the OX40 agonist ivuxolimab. The source is an adult with an advanced solid tumor such as melanoma, head and neck, liver or kidney cancer.

The chain links TRBV4-2 to TRBJ2-7; tentatively, D is TRBD2 (6 bases). With 5 bases removed from V and 6 bases from J, the gap between germline ends came to 23 bases. Germline assignment: CDR1 LGHNA and CDR2 YNFKEQ. The CDR3 is 16 amino acids. CDR3 in DNA: TGTGCCAGCAGCTTCGCCCAAAGGACTAATAGCGCCGAGCAGTACTTC. Its protein is CASSFAQRTNSAEQYF.

The chain is built from TRBV15 and TRBJ2-7, with no clear D. Trimming removed 4 bases at V and 0 bases at J, with 10 bases between. The CDR3 has 14 residues. Germline CDR1 LNHNV, CDR2 YYDKDF (reference sequence). The CDR3 sequence: CATSNPASSYEQYF. CDR3 sequence (DNA): TGTGCCACCAGCAACCCGGCTAGCTCCTACGAGCAGTACTTC.

The rearrangement uses TRBV2 and TRBJ1-5; 7 nucleotides agree with TRBD1. There are 14 residues in the CDR3. After removal of 6 bases from V and 5 bases from J, the junction contained 7 bases not matched to a gene. From germline, CDR1 is SNHLY and CDR2 FYNNEI. The CDR3 spells CASSRGQADQPQHF. The CDR3 DNA reads TGTGCCAGCAGCCGCGGACAGGCGGATCAGCCCCAGCATTTT. Looking up the rest from reference TRBV2 and TRBJ1-5 gives the full variable domain: EPEVTQTPSHQVTQMGQEVILRCVPISNHLYFYWYRQILGQKVEFLVSFYNNEISEKSEIFDDQFSVERPDGSNFTLKIRSTKLEDSAMYFCASSRGQADQPQHFGDGTRLSIL.

The rearrangement joins TRBV6-5 to TRBJ1-5; D is undetermined. The CDR3 loop spans 13 amino acids. In germline, CDR1 is MNHEY, CDR2 SVGAGI. V was shortened by 4 bases and J by 16 bases, with 20 bases between the two germline ends. The CDR3 DNA reads TGTGCCAGCAGTTGGGGAACGGGAAGGAATCTCCATTTT. Protein: CASSWGTGRNLHF.

The chain carries TRBV18 and TRBJ1-5, with TRBD1 matching 8 bases. CDR1 is KGHSH, CDR2 LQKENI, per germline. CDR3 size: 14 residues. Unmatched junction bases numbered 7, after V lost 3 bases and J lost 9 bases. CDR3 in amino acids: CASSPPGQVGPQHF. The CDR3 DNA sequence: TGTGCCAGCTCACCCCCGGGACAGGTGGGGCCCCAGCATTTT.

The chain has TRBV27 and TRBJ1-4, with a possible D match to TRBD1 (6 bases). Germline V gives CDR1 MNHEY, CDR2 SMNVEV (reference sequence). CDR3 length: 14 residues. V lost 5 bases and J 4 bases, leaving 11 bases between the germline ends. This chain's CDR3 is CASSKQGFNEKLFF. CDR3 DNA sequence: TGTGCCAGCAGTAAACAGGGCTTTAATGAAAAACTGTTTTTT.

The V gene is TRBV19, the J gene TRBJ1-5; D may be TRBD1 (5 bases). The CDR3 is made up of 14 amino acids. Germline-derived CDR1 and CDR2 are LNHDA and SQIVND (reference sequence). V was shortened by 4 bases and J by 0 bases, with 7 bases between the two germline ends. CDR3 protein: CASSRGGSNQPQHF. Here the CDR3 DNA reads TGTGCCAGTAGTAGGGGGGGTAGCAATCAGCCCCAGCATTTT.

The chain has TRBV27 and TRBJ1-6; 8 bases are a match to TRBD1. Germline-derived CDR1 and CDR2 are MNHEY and SMNVEV (reference sequence). The CDR3 is 13 residues long. The V gene end was trimmed by 3 bases and the J gene end by 8 bases; junction bases not matched to a gene: 0. CDR3 in amino acids: CASSLTGDSPLHF. CDR3 DNA: TGTGCCAGCAGTTTGACAGGGGATTCACCCCTCCACTTT.

The chain combines TRBV4-3 with TRBJ2-7, with no clear D. The CDR3 spans 16 residues. In germline, CDR1 is LGHNA, CDR2 YSLEER. V was cut by 0 bases and J by 0 bases, with 12 bases left in between. Here the CDR3 DNA reads TGCGCCAGCAGCCAAGAATTGAGGAAGAGCTCCTACGAGCAGTACTTC. It specifies CASSQELRKSSYEQYF.

Only a few counts were recorded for this clone. The chain employs TRBV30 and TRBJ1-1; a weak D match, TRBD1 (5 bases). Trimming removed 2 bases at V and 1 base at J, with 11 bases between. This CDR3 is 14 amino acids long. In germline, CDR1 is GTSNPN, CDR2 SVGIG (reference sequence). In nucleotides, the CDR3 is TGTGCCTGGAGTAGGTCGGGGGAGAACACTGAAGCTTTCTTT. Protein sequence: CAWSRSGENTEAFF.

CDR3 in DNA: TGCGCCAGCAGCTACGACAGAATCGATGAGCAGTTCTTC. This translates into CASSYDRIDEQFF. The J gene is TRBJ2-1, the V gene TRBV5-1; tentative D call: TRBD1 (5 bases). Germline CDR1 reads SGHRS; CDR2 reads YFSETQ. Trimming took 3 bases from V and 8 from J, leaving 12 bases between them. The CDR3 runs 13 residues.

The chain uses TRBV27 and TRBJ2-3; 11 nucleotides line up with TRBD1. The CDR3 contains 15 residues. With V trimmed by 6 bases and J by 4 bases, 6 bases remained unmatched. Germline V gene lookup returns CDR1 MNHEY and CDR2 SMNVEV (reference sequence). The CDR3 nucleotides are TGTGCCAGCAGGACTCGGACAGGGGGCCCAGATACGCAGTATTTT. This translates into CASRTRTGGPDTQYF.

The J gene is TRBJ2-5, the V gene TRBV19, with 11 bases identical to TRBD2. The V and J ends lost 3 bases and 0 bases, in that order; junction bases with no gene match: 6. The germline V gene encodes CDR1 LNHDA and CDR2 SQIVND (reference sequence). The CDR3 runs to 17 residues. The DNA of the CDR3 is TGTGCCAGTAGTATTGGTTCTAGCGGGGGGCACCAAGAGACCCAGTACTTC. Its protein product is CASSIGSSGGHQETQYF. The full variable domain, completed using reference TRBV19 and TRBJ2-5, is DGGITQSPKYLFRKEGQNVTLSCEQNLNHDAMYWYRQDPGQGLRLIYYSQIVNDFQKGDIAEGYSVSREKKESFPLTVTSAQKNPTAFYLCASSIGSSGGHQETQYFGPGTRLLVL.

This clone was picked up one time. The J gene is TRBJ1-3, the V gene TRBV6-5; TRBD1 might be the D (5 bases). Germline V gene sequence: CDR1 MNHEY, CDR2 SVGAGI. Trimming cost V 7 bases and J 4 bases, with 8 bases left between them. This CDR3 spans 12 amino acids. The CDR3 nucleotides are TGTGCCAGCACCACAGGAGGAAACACCATATATTTT. Encoded protein: CASTTGGNTIYF.